These 2 T cell receptor beta chains were sequenced from one sample in a study of cytomegalovirus exposure and HLA in healthy donors. The study ran its PCR with 60 Vbeta and 13 Jbeta primers. Using immunoSEQ multiplex PCR, the repertoire was profiled, and TCRdb retains in-frame clones only, with some absent. The profile shows approximately 170,000 clones, approximately 80% of them singletons. Sequencing was carried out using PBMCs. The receptors come from a boy aged 2 to 10 in good health and CMV-seronegative.

This clone occurred a few times. The chain employs TRBV6-1 and TRBJ2-7; 11 bases line up with TRBD1. Germline values: CDR1 MNHNS, CDR2 SASEGT. The CDR3 covers 15 residues. V lost 6 bases to trimming and J lost 2 bases; unmatched junction nucleotides: 6. In nucleotides, the CDR3 is TGTGCCAGCAGGGGGGACAGGGGGTCAACCTACGAGCAGTACTTC. Its translation: CASRGDRGSTYEQYF.

The chain recombines TRBV6-1 with TRBJ1-1, with 7 positions matching TRBD1. Germline V gene lookup returns CDR1 MNHNS and CDR2 SASEGT. The CDR3 contains 13 residues. Germline trimming cut 7 bases from V and 4 bases from J; bases unmatched to any gene: 6. CDR3 in amino acids: CASNPTGATEAFF. As DNA, the CDR3 is TGTGCCAGCAACCCCACAGGGGCCACTGAAGCTTTCTTT.